This T cell receptor (beta chain) comes out of a study of T cell clonality in common variable immunodeficiency. Study-level results: CVID subjects shared fewer TCRbeta clones than healthy controls did.

The germline V gene has CDR1 SNHLY and CDR2 FYNNEI. CDR3 length: 14 amino acids. Trimming removed 7 bases from V and 4 bases from J, with 14 bases in between. Heparinized whole blood, about 4.5 to 9 ml, came from each donor. The repertoire was sequenced with immunoSEQ multiplex PCR; TCRdb's copy has only in-frame clones and lacks some. The repertoire consists of 35,000 or so clones, none detected only once. Ten or more counts support this clone. What it binds is unknown. Read coverage stops 3 residues before the CDR3 terminus; the germline J gene supplies the remainder. This clonotype was sampled from a person between 18 and 75 years old in good health. Sequencing was done on a sample of peripheral blood mononuclear cells. This chain joins TRBV2 and TRBJ1-5, with D maybe TRBD1 (6 bases). The part of the CDR3 DNA that was read is TGTGCCAGCACGACGGACAGCCCTAATCAGCCC. Translated, it gives CASTTDSPNQP. The entire CDR3 protein reads CASTTDSPNQPQHF.